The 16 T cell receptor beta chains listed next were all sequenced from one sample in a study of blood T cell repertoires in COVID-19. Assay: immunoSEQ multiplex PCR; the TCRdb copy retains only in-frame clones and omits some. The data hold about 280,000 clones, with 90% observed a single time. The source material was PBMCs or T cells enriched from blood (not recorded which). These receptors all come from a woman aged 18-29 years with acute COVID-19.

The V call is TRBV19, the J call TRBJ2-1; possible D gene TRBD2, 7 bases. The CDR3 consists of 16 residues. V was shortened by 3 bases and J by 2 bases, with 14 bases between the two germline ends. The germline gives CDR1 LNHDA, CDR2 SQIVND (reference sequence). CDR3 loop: CASSIVWGGPYNEQFF. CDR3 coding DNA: TGTGCCAGTAGTATTGTTTGGGGGGGGCCCTACAATGAGCAGTTCTTC.

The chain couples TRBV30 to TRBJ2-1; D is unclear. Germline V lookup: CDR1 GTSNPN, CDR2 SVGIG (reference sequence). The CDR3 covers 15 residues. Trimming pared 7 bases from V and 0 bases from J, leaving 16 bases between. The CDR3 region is CASTTLRRSYNEQFF. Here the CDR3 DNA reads TGTGCCTCGACGACTTTAAGACGCTCCTACAATGAGCAGTTCTTC.

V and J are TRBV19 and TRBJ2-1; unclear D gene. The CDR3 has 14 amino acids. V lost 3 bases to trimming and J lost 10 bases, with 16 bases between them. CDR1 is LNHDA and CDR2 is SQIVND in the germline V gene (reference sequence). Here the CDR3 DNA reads TGTGCCAGTAGTATGGCGGCTAGACCCGTGGAGCAGTTCTTC. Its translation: CASSMAARPVEQFF.

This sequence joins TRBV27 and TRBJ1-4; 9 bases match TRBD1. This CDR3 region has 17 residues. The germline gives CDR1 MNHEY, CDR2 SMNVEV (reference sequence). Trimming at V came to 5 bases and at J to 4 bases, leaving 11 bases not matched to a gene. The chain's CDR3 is CASSARPGTGYNEKLFF. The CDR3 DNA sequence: TGTGCCAGCAGTGCGCGACCCGGGACAGGGTATAATGAAAAACTGTTTTTT.

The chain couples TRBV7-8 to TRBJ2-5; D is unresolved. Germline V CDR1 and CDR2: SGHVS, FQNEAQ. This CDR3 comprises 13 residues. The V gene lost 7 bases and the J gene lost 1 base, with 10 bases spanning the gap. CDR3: CASISRVQETQYF. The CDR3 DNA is TGTGCCAGCATCAGCCGGGTCCAAGAGACCCAGTACTTC.

The CDR3 is CASRPQGMSYNEQFF. Written as DNA, the CDR3 is TGTGCCAGCAGACCACAGGGGATGTCCTACAATGAGCAGTTCTTC. V usage is TRBV7-2 and J usage is TRBJ2-1; 7 bases line up with TRBD1. With 6 bases clipped from V and 1 base from J, the junction kept 6 bases outside the gene matches. Per the germline V gene, CDR1 is SGHTA and CDR2 is FQGNSA. There are 15 residues in the CDR3.

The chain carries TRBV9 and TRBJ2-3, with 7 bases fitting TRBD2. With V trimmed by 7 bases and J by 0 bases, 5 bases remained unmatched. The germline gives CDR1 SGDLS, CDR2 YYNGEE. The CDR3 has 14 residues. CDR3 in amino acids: CASGLGGSTDTQYF. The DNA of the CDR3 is TGTGCCAGCGGGCTGGGGGGGAGCACAGATACGCAGTATTTT.

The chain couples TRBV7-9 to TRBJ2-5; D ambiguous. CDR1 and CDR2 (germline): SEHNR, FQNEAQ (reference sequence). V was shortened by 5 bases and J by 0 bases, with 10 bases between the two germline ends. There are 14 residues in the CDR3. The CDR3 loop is CASSELHNQETQYF. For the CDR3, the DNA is TGTGCCAGCAGCGAGCTGCATAACCAAGAGACCCAGTACTTC.

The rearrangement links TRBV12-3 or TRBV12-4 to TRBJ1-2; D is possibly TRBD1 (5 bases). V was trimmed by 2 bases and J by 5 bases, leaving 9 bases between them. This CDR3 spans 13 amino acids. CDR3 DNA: TGTGCCAGCAGTTTAACAAGGGGTTATGGCTACACCTTC. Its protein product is CASSLTRGYGYTF.

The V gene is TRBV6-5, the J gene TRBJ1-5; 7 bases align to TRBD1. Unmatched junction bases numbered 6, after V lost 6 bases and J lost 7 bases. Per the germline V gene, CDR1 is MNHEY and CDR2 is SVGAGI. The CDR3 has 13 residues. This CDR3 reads CASREGAWQPQHF. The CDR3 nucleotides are TGTGCCAGCAGGGAGGGGGCCTGGCAGCCCCAGCATTTT.

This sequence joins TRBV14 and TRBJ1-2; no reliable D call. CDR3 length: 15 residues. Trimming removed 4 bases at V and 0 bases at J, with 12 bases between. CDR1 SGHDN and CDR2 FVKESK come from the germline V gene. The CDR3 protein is CASSPLGRANYGYTF. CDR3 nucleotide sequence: TGTGCCAGCAGCCCGTTGGGGAGGGCTAACTATGGCTACACCTTC.

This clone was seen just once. This chain's CDR3 is CASRQGANTEAFF. DNA of the CDR3: TGTGCCAGCAGACAGGGGGCAAACACTGAAGCTTTCTTT. V usage is TRBV18 and J usage is TRBJ1-1, with 10 bases identical to TRBD1. Trimming cost V 8 bases and J 2 bases; bases outside gene matches: 2. CDR1 is KGHSH and CDR2 is LQKENI in the germline V gene. The CDR3 contains 13 residues.

DNA of the CDR3: TGTGCCAGCAGCCCACTAGCGGGAGACGCAGATACGCAGTATTTT. Amino acids: CASSPLAGDADTQYF. The genes are TRBV14 and TRBJ2-3; 11 bases are shared with TRBD2. The junction had 4 bases not matched to a gene; V was cut back by 4 bases and J by 4 bases. This CDR3 spans 15 amino acids. The germline V gene encodes CDR1 SGHDN and CDR2 FVKESK.

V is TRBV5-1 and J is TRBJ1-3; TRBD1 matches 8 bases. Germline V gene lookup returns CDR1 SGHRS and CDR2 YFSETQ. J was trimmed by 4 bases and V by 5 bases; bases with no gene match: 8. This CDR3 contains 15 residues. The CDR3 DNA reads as TGCGCCAGCAGTCCCGACAGGGGAGGCGGAAACACCATATATTTT. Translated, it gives CASSPDRGGGNTIYF.

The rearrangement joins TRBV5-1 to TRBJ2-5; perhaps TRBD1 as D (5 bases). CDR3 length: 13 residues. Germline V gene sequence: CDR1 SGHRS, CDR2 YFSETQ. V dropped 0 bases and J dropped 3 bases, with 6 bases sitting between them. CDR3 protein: CASSLDRKETQYF. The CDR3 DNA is TGCGCCAGCAGCTTGGACAGGAAAGAGACCCAGTACTTC.

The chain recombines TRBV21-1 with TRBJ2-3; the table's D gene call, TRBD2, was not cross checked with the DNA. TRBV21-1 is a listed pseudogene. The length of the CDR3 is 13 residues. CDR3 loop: CASVRDSTDTQYF. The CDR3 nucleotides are TGTGCCAGCGTCCGGGACTCCACAGATACGCAGTATTTT.